The next 10 T cell receptor beta chains were all read from a single sample in a study of T cells in Graves' hyperthyroidism and ophthalmopathy. Amplification of TCR beta CDR3 regions used RNA as the template. Researchers ran a first-round RT-PCR on the TCR CDR3 using the HTBI primer set. MiXCR, applied by TCRdb to the multiplex PCR reads, yields one record per CDR3 protein. The repertoire holds approximately 400,000 distinct CDR3 sequences, with just under 25% as singletons. The source material was blood. These receptors came from a man in his fifties or sixties with Graves' hyperthyroidism.

The rearrangement joins TRBV19 to TRBJ1-1; no clear D gene. The germline V gene encodes CDR1 LNHDA and CDR2 SQIVND (reference sequence). V lost 7 bases to trimming and J lost 0 bases, with 3 bases between them. This CDR3 comprises 11 residues. The CDR3 DNA reads as TGTGCCAGTATGATGAACACTGAAGCTTTCTTT. It encodes CASMMNTEAFF.

This clonotype was picked up many times. Here the CDR3 DNA reads TGTGCCAGCAGCCCAACACAGGGGAAGACCCAGTACTTC. This encodes CASSPTQGKTQYF. The rearrangement links TRBV7-3 to TRBJ2-5; 7 nucleotides line up with TRBD1. The CDR3 has 13 residues. Germline CDR1 reads SGHTA; CDR2 reads FQGTGA. Trimming took 5 bases from V and 6 from J; bases not matched to a gene: 6.

This clonotype was recorded at least ten times. The chain joins TRBV24-1 to TRBJ2-2, with D hard to call. V lost 7 bases to trimming and J lost 0 bases, with 5 bases between them. This CDR3 comprises 13 residues. Per the germline V gene, CDR1 is KGHDR and CDR2 is SFDVKD. The CDR3 DNA is TGTGCCACCAGGGCGCCGAACACCGGGGAGCTGTTTTTT. It is translated as CATRAPNTGELFF.

This chain connects TRBV30 to TRBJ2-7; D is perhaps TRBD2 (5 bases). Trimming left V 2 bases short and J 0 bases short, with 14 bases between. The CDR3 is 15 residues long. CDR1 GTSNPN and CDR2 SVGIG come from the germline V gene (reference sequence). The CDR3 nucleotides are TGTGCCTGGAGTCTAGAGAGCGGCTACTCCTACGAGCAGTACTTC. It translates to CAWSLESGYSYEQYF.

Ten or more counts support this clonotype. The chain combines TRBV12-3 or TRBV12-4 with TRBJ1-1, with 12 bases identical to TRBD1. The CDR3 is 13 amino acids. V lost 4 bases and J lost 11; bases outside the gene matches: 5. DNA of the CDR3: TGTGCCAGCAGTTCGGGACAGGGGGCTTGGGCTTTCTTT. Residues: CASSSGQGAWAFF.

There are a few counts of this clonotype. The chain is built from TRBV19 and TRBJ1-1, with 8 nucleotides matching TRBD1. V shed 1 base, J shed 9 bases, and the junction held 4 bases outside the gene matches. The germline CDR1 and CDR2 sequences are LNHDA and SQIVND (reference sequence). This CDR3 comprises 13 residues. The CDR3 protein is CASSIVDRAKAFF. In DNA, the CDR3 is TGTGCCAGTAGTATAGTGGACAGGGCGAAAGCTTTCTTT. Filled out from reference TRBV19 and TRBJ1-1, the complete variable domain reads DGGITQSPKYLFRKEGQNVTLSCEQNLNHDAMYWYRQDPGQGLRLIYYSQIVNDFQKGDIAEGYSVSREKKESFPLTVTSAQKNPTAFYLCASSIVDRAKAFFGQGTRLTVV.

In its sample, this clonotype was seen a few times. The genes are TRBV2 and TRBJ2-6, with a possible D match to TRBD1 (5 bases). The CDR3 covers 16 residues. In germline, CDR1 is SNHLY, CDR2 FYNNEI. The germline V and J ends were trimmed by 6 bases and 0 bases, with 12 bases remaining between them. This CDR3 reads CASSPGQISGANVLTF. The CDR3 DNA reads TGTGCCAGCAGCCCTGGACAAATCTCTGGGGCCAACGTCCTGACTTTC. The whole variable domain, filled in from reference TRBV2 and TRBJ2-6, reads EPEVTQTPSHQVTQMGQEVILRCVPISNHLYFYWYRQILGQKVEFLVSFYNNEISEKSEIFDDQFSVERPDGSNFTLKIRSTKLEDSAMYFCASSPGQISGANVLTFGAGSRLTVL.

A single count supports this clonotype. The gene calls are TRBV5-6 and TRBJ2-2; D remains unclear. CDR3 length: 14 residues. V lost 1 base and J 7 bases, leaving 11 bases between the germline ends. The germline gives CDR1 SGHDT, CDR2 YYEEEE. CDR3 region: CASSLNPMSGELFF. CDR3 nucleotides: TGTGCCAGCAGCTTGAACCCCATGAGCGGGGAGCTGTTTTTT.

DNA of the CDR3: TGCAGCGTTGAAGGTACAAGGAGCGGCTACACCTTC. Amino acid sequence: CSVEGTRSGYTF. The chain uses TRBV29-1 and TRBJ1-2; D is unresolved. The V gene's germline CDR1 is SQVTM and CDR2 ANQGSEA. The CDR3 spans 12 residues. V gave up 1 base and J gave up 8 bases, with 11 bases separating them.

This clonotype has just a few counts. As DNA, the CDR3 is TGTGCCAGCAGCTTAACGGCGGGAGTTAACCATGAGCAGTTCTTC. This sequence encodes CASSLTAGVNHEQFF. The chain is built from TRBV7-3 and TRBJ2-1; 7 nucleotides align to TRBD2. Germline V gene data show CDR1 as SGHTA and CDR2 as FQGTGA. This CDR3 is 15 amino acids long. J was trimmed by 8 bases and V by 0 bases; bases with no gene match: 7. Filled out from reference TRBV7-3 and TRBJ2-1, the complete variable domain reads GAGVSQTPSNKVTEKGKYVELRCDPISGHTALYWYRQSLGQGPEFLIYFQGTGAADDSGLPNDRFFAVRPEGSVSTLKIQRTERGDSAVYLCASSLTAGVNHEQFFGPGTRLTVL.